The 22 T cell receptor beta chains below were found in one sample sequenced in a study of CD8+ T cells in alopecia areata. RNA was extracted and reverse transcribed into cDNA as the sequencing template. Here immunoSEQ multiplex PCR was the method, and the copy in TCRdb shows in-frame clones only, minus some. The sample holds 50,000 to 70,000 clones, around 40% seen once. The sequenced sample consisted of NKG2D-low CD8+ T cells sorted from blood. Source of these receptors: a human donor with alopecia areata.

This chain uses TRBV7-8 with TRBJ2-2; TRBD1 might be the D (5 bases). Germline V gene lookup returns CDR1 SGHVS and CDR2 FQNEAQ. V was shortened by 3 bases and J by 6 bases, with 20 bases between the two germline ends. The CDR3 runs to 17 residues. In DNA, the CDR3 is TGTGCCAGCAGCTTGCAGAGCAGGGTAGAAAAGGCCGGGGAGCTGTTTTTT. Encoded protein: CASSLQSRVEKAGELFF.

This clone came up a few times. V gene TRBV29-1 combines with J gene TRBJ1-1; a weak D match, TRBD1 (5 bases). V was cut by 5 bases and J by 0 bases, with 16 bases left in between. The CDR3 is 15 residues long. Germline V CDR1 and CDR2: SQVTM, ANQGSEA. Here the CDR3 reads CSVRTRDGLNTEAFF. In DNA form, the CDR3 reads TGCAGCGTTCGAACCCGGGACGGTTTGAACACTGAAGCTTTCTTT.

This chain uses TRBV29-1 with TRBJ2-5; either TRBD1 or TRBD2 may supply D (6 bases each). The tail of the sequence fits TRBJ2-7 better, so the J call may be wrong. Germline CDR1 SQVTM, CDR2 ANQGSEA. The CDR3 is 12 residues long. The CDR3 region is CSVVGGPGEQYF. The CDR3 nucleotides are TGCAGCGTTGTAGGGGGGCCTGGCGAGCAGTACTTC.

This chain links TRBV7-3 with TRBJ2-5; D tentatively fits TRBD1 or TRBD2 (5 bases each). This CDR3 has 13 residues. In germline, CDR1 is SGHTA, CDR2 FQGTGA. Trimming removed 2 bases from V and 4 bases from J, with 8 bases in between. The CDR3 region is CASSLEGRETQYF. The CDR3, as DNA: TGTGCCAGCAGCTTAGAGGGACGAGAGACCCAGTACTTC.

The gene calls are TRBV7-9 and TRBJ2-5; perhaps TRBD1 as D (7 bases). Germline V CDR1 and CDR2: SEHNR, FQNEAQ (reference sequence). V was pared by 5 bases and J by 7 bases, with 14 bases between. The CDR3 is made up of 13 amino acids. In DNA form, the CDR3 reads TGTGCCAGCAGCCTGACAGGGAGGTGGACCCAGTACTTC. This codes for CASSLTGRWTQYF.

The rearrangement links TRBV27 to TRBJ2-2; D unresolved. In germline, CDR1 is MNHEY, CDR2 SMNVEV (reference sequence). V dropped 3 bases and J dropped 0 bases, with 5 bases sitting between them. CDR3 length: 14 amino acids. CDR3: CASSLGANTGELFF. CDR3 in DNA: TGTGCCAGCAGTTTGGGTGCGAACACCGGGGAGCTGTTTTTT.

This sequence joins TRBV5-1 and TRBJ1-1, with TRBD1 identical over 7 bases. The J segment lost 4 bases and the V segment lost 1 base, leaving 1 base of the junction unmatched. Germline-derived CDR1 and CDR2 are SGHRS and YFSETQ. There are 13 residues in the CDR3. The CDR3 region is CASSLSGGTEAFF. The CDR3 bases are TGCGCCAGCAGCTTGTCAGGGGGCACTGAAGCTTTCTTT.

CDR3 nucleotides: TGCGCCAGCAGCTCCCTACCGGGACTAGCTTCCAGAGAGACCCAGTACTTC. Translated, it gives CASSSLPGLASRETQYF. V gene TRBV5-1 combines with J gene TRBJ2-5; the match to TRBD2 covers 9 bases. The CDR3 contains 17 residues. From germline, CDR1 is SGHRS and CDR2 YFSETQ. V dropped 3 bases and J dropped 4; count of bases not matched to a gene: 13.

Concerning this clone: At one end the junction does not follow the germline gene, possibly because of a read error. This chain joins TRBV4-1 and TRBJ2-1, with 9 nucleotides matching TRBD1. The CDR3 runs 14 residues. The V gene's germline CDR1 is MGHRA and CDR2 YSYEKL. CDR3 DNA sequence: TGTGCCAGCAGCCCGGGACAGGGCAACAATGAGCAGTTCTTC. It translates to CASSPGQGNNEQFF.

The chain has TRBV28 and TRBJ2-7, with TRBD2 identical over 9 bases. This CDR3 has 17 amino acids. J was trimmed by 3 bases and V by 5 bases; bases with no gene match: 14. Germline lookup yields CDR1 MDHEN and CDR2 SYDVKM. CDR3 residues: CASSHNLLAGEHYEQYF. The CDR3 DNA is TGTGCCAGCAGTCACAATCTATTAGCGGGAGAACACTACGAGCAGTACTTC.

V gene TRBV11-2 combines with J gene TRBJ2-7; 13 bases map to TRBD2. The length of the CDR3 is 15 residues. V gave up 3 bases and J gave up 4 bases; unmatched junction bases: 3. Germline V gene data show CDR1 as SGHAT and CDR2 as FQNNGV. The CDR3 sequence is CASSFTSGGEYEQYF. CDR3 DNA: TGTGCCAGCAGCTTTACTAGCGGGGGGGAATACGAGCAGTACTTC.

This chain connects TRBV2 to TRBJ2-7; D possibly uses TRBD1 or TRBD2 (5 bases each). Trimming took off 6 bases at V and 4 bases at J, with 13 bases between the two ends. This CDR3 comprises 13 residues. Germline CDR1 SNHLY, CDR2 FYNNEI. DNA for the CDR3: TGTGCCAGCAGAGAGGGCAGGGAGTACGAGCAGTACTTC. Its protein product is CASREGREYEQYF.

This clone was observed a handful of times. This sequence joins TRBV29-1 and TRBJ1-1; tentative D call: TRBD1 (6 bases). Trimming removed 5 bases at V and 7 bases at J, with 17 bases between. Germline V lookup: CDR1 SQVTM, CDR2 ANQGSEA. CDR3 length equals 13 residues. The CDR3 DNA reads TGCAGCGTTCCCCCGGGGGCAAAGGATGAAGCTTTCTTT. Residues: CSVPPGAKDEAFF.

V usage is TRBV11-2 and J usage is TRBJ2-7; TRBD1 matches at 7 bases. Unmatched junction bases numbered 4, after V lost 1 base and J lost 1 base. Germline CDR1 reads SGHAT; CDR2 reads FQNNGV. There are 15 residues in the CDR3. The CDR3 DNA reads as TGTGCCAGCAGCTTAGGACAGGGTCGTTCCTACGAGCAGTACTTC. This translates into CASSLGQGRSYEQYF. The variable domain in full, with the rest retrieved from reference TRBV11-2 and TRBJ2-7, is EAGVAQSPRYKIIEKRQSVAFWCNPISGHATLYWYQQILGQGPKLLIQFQNNGVVDDSQLPKDRFSAERLKGVDSTLKIQPAKLEDSAVYLCASSLGQGRSYEQYFGPGTRLTVT.

This clone turned up a few times. The chain recombines TRBV10-3 with TRBJ2-7; possible D gene TRBD1, 6 bases. The germline V gene encodes CDR1 ENHRY and CDR2 SYGVKD. The CDR3 extends over 13 amino acids. V was clipped by 9 bases and J by 0 bases, with 12 bases between them. The DNA for the CDR3 is TGTGCCATGGGAACGACAGGCTCCTACGAGCAGTACTTC. Protein: CAMGTTGSYEQYF.

The chain has TRBV7-9 and TRBJ2-4; 7 bases are shared with TRBD1. J gave up 0 bases and V 5 bases, and 10 bases lay outside the gene matches. This CDR3 region has 17 residues. Germline CDR1 reads SEHNR; CDR2 reads FQNEAQ (reference sequence). The CDR3 is CASSPQTGNIAKNIQYF. CDR3 in DNA: TGTGCCAGCAGCCCGCAGACAGGGAATATAGCCAAAAACATTCAGTACTTC.

This chain links TRBV6-5 with TRBJ2-3; 8 bases map to TRBD2. This CDR3 comprises 15 residues. V lost 6 bases to trimming and J lost 3 bases; unmatched junction nucleotides: 8. Germline CDR1 MNHEY, CDR2 SVGAGI. The CDR3 reads CASSLDSGATDTQYF. CDR3 nucleotides: TGTGCCAGCAGCCTAGATAGCGGGGCGACAGATACGCAGTATTTT.

The rearrangement joins TRBV6-6 to TRBJ2-7; D gene unclear. The CDR3 runs 14 residues. Germline CDR1 MNHNY, CDR2 SVGAGI (reference sequence). Trimming shortened V by 2 bases and J by 2 bases, and 10 bases separated the two germline ends. CDR3 DNA sequence: TGTGCCAGCAGTTACCCGGATCGTACCTACGAGCAGTACTTC. It encodes CASSYPDRTYEQYF.

This chain links TRBV10-2 with TRBJ2-1; TRBD2 agrees at 11 bases. The CDR3 is 17 residues long. In germline, CDR1 is WSHSY, CDR2 SAAADI. Trimming cost V 2 bases and J 2 bases; bases outside gene matches: 5. This CDR3 reads CASSETRLAGTYNEQFF. CDR3 nucleotides: TGCGCCAGCAGTGAGACCCGACTAGCGGGGACCTACAATGAGCAGTTCTTC.

This clone was found a few times. The rearrangement uses TRBV7-9 and TRBJ2-3, with D hard to call. The ends were cut back, 1 base at V and 2 bases at J, with 4 bases in the middle. The CDR3 length is 13 residues. Germline V gene sequence: CDR1 SEHNR, CDR2 FQNEAQ (reference sequence). CDR3 nucleotides: TGTGCCAGCAGCTTAGGATACACAGATACGCAGTATTTT. Translation: CASSLGYTDTQYF. Looking up the rest from reference TRBV7-9 and TRBJ2-3 gives the full variable domain: DTGVSQNPRHKITKRGQNVTFRCDPISEHNRLYWYRQTLGQGPEFLTYFQNEAQLEKSRLLSDRFSAERPKGSFSTLEIQRTEQGDSAMYLCASSLGYTDTQYFGPGTRLTVL.

The chain combines TRBV23-1 with TRBJ1-6, with TRBD1 identical over 8 bases. TRBV23-1 belongs to the ORF category, with a function that is uncertain. The CDR3 totals 17 residues. The V and J ends lost 3 bases and 7 bases, in that order; junction bases with no gene match: 11. CDR3 in DNA: TGCGCCAGCAGTCAGAGGACAGGGAAAGGGTGCAATTCACCCCTCCACTTT. It yields the protein CASSQRTGKGCNSPLHF.

This clone has just a few counts. This chain links TRBV14 with TRBJ2-7; unclear D gene. Germline CDR1 SGHDN, CDR2 FVKESK. Trimming pared 2 bases from V and 3 bases from J, leaving 2 bases between. The CDR3 extends over 11 amino acids. CDR3 DNA sequence: TGTGCCAGCAGCCAAAGCTACGAGCAGTACTTC. Translating gives CASSQSYEQYF.